One TCR beta chain is described in this entry. Its antigen is not known. These data are taken from a study of T cells after yellow fever vaccination. TCRdb redid the calling of the 5' RACE reads with MiXCR, one entry per CDR3 protein. The repertoire holds roughly 300,000 distinct CDR3 sequences, with approximately 8% as singletons. The length of the CDR3 is 16 residues. Germline values: CDR1 LGHNA, CDR2 YNFKEQ. The V end was cut by 6 bases, the J end by 1 base, with 17 bases between. Study conclusions and caveats: Few clonotypes appeared in both CD4 and CD8 compartments. Most clones from primary vaccination resurfaced after the booster (around 97% CD4, about 91% CD8). Though weaker, the secondary response peaked faster, on day 5 versus 15.

This TCR came from a man aged 18 to 29 who received the YFV17D yellow fever vaccine. V and J are TRBV4-2 and TRBJ2-3, with D maybe TRBD2 (5 bases). The specimen was PBMCs, collected more than 35 days after the first yellow fever vaccination. The CDR3 nucleotides read TGTGCCAGCAGGACAATCGGGGTACCTGGCACAGATACGCAGTATTTT. As protein: CASRTIGVPGTDTQYF.